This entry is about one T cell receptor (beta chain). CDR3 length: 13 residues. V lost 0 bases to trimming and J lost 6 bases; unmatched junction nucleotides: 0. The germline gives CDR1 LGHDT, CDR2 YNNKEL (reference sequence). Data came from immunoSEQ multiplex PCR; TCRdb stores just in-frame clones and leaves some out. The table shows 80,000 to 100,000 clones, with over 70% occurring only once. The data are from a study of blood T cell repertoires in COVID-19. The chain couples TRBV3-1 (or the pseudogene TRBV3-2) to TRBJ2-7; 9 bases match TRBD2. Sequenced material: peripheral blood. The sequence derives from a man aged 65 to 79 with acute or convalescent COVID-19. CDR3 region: CASSQEREGEQYF. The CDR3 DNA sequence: TGTGCCAGCAGCCAAGAGCGGGAGGGCGAGCAGTACTTC.